The 19 T cell receptor beta chains given below trace back to one sample, sequenced in a study of blood T cells in healthy people across ages. A J-beta primer mix and a sample-barcoded 5' primer were used in a second PCR of about 7 to 12 cycles. MiXCR was run by TCRdb on the 5' RACE reads, yielding one entry per CDR3 protein. Among about 770,000 distinct CDR3 sequences listed, around 42% were seen once. Sequenced material: blood. The receptors here all came from a man in his sixties in good health.

This chain joins TRBV4-3 and TRBJ2-2, with a weak D call TRBD2 (5 bases). Germline assignment: CDR1 LGHNA and CDR2 YSLEER. The CDR3 is 14 residues long. The CDR3 bases are TGCGAAGGCGTGGCGGGTTCGAACACCGGGGAGCTGTTTTTT. Its protein product is CEGVAGSNTGELFF.

The rearrangement joins TRBV7-2 to TRBJ2-3; 8 bases map to TRBD2. The germline CDR1 and CDR2 sequences are SGHTA and FQGNSA. The trim removed 5 bases at V and 0 bases at J, leaving 4 bases unmatched. This CDR3 comprises 15 residues. This CDR3 reads CASSNQRGSTDTQYF. In DNA form, the CDR3 reads TGTGCCAGCAGCAATCAGCGGGGGAGCACAGATACGCAGTATTTT.

This clonotype was recorded a few times. This CDR3 is CASSPLGGGSNYGYTF. The CDR3 DNA is TGTGCCAGCAGTCCCTTGGGAGGGGGCTCTAACTATGGCTACACCTTC. V is TRBV7-6 and J is TRBJ1-2; 7 bases match TRBD1. This CDR3 has 16 residues. The germline V gene has CDR1 SGHVS and CDR2 FNYEAQ. Trimming took 6 bases from V and 0 from J; bases not matched to a gene: 10.

This clonotype was observed a handful of times. The chain is built from TRBV20-1 and TRBJ1-2, with unresolved D. Per the germline V gene, CDR1 is DFQATT and CDR2 is SNEGSKA (reference sequence). The CDR3 is made up of 13 amino acids. Trimming took 5 bases from V and 4 from J, leaving 14 bases between them. The CDR3 loop reads CSAPPGVGYGYTF. DNA of the CDR3: TGCAGTGCTCCTCCCGGAGTCGGCTATGGCTACACCTTC.

A few counts support this clonotype. The chain uses TRBV4-1 and TRBJ2-3; D uncertain. CDR3 length: 13 amino acids. Trimming pared 1 base from V and 6 bases from J, leaving 8 bases between. Germline assignment: CDR1 MGHRA and CDR2 YSYEKL. The CDR3 bases are TGCGCCAGCAGCCAAGTCCCGGCTGATACGCAGTATTTT. This encodes CASSQVPADTQYF.

This clonotype was observed many times. The rearrangement joins TRBV5-1 to TRBJ2-3; D is perhaps TRBD2 (6 bases). This CDR3 region has 15 residues. The ends were cut back, 4 bases at V and 2 bases at J, with 14 bases in the middle. Per germline, CDR1 SGHRS and CDR2 YFSETQ. The DNA for the CDR3 is TGCGCCAGCAGCGGCGGGGCTTATTCCACAGATACGCAGTATTTT. Translated: CASSGGAYSTDTQYF.

The DNA of the CDR3 is TGTGCCAGCACCCATAACAGGGGAACCCTCTATGGCTACACCTTC. Protein: CASTHNRGTLYGYTF. This chain uses TRBV7-2 with TRBJ1-2; 7 positions agree with TRBD1. Germline V gene lookup returns CDR1 SGHTA and CDR2 FQGNSA. This CDR3 has 15 residues. J lost 4 bases, V lost 7 bases, and 12 bases had no gene match.

This clonotype has only a few counts. The chain joins TRBV4-3 to TRBJ1-2, with 8 bases fitting TRBD1. Trimming took 0 bases from V and 7 from J; bases not matched to a gene: 13. The length of the CDR3 is 17 residues. Germline V gene data show CDR1 as LGHNA and CDR2 as YSLEER. CDR3 amino acids: CASSQDQGARGNGGYTF. Written as DNA, the CDR3 is TGCGCCAGCAGCCAAGATCAGGGGGCGCGGGGAAACGGTGGCTACACCTTC.

Remarks on this clonotype: One end of the junction fails to match germline, which may point to a read error. The J gene is TRBJ2-5, the V gene TRBV5-1; D is unresolved. CDR1 SGHRS and CDR2 YFSETQ come from the germline V gene. The CDR3 consists of 13 residues. The CDR3 DNA reads as TGCGCCGGCAGCGCTAAAGGGCAAGAGACCCAGTACTTC. It specifies CAGSAKGQETQYF.

The chain uses TRBV19 and TRBJ2-3; 7 nucleotides match TRBD1. CDR3 size: 15 residues. Germline V CDR1 and CDR2: LNHDA, SQIVND (reference sequence). The J segment lost 3 bases and the V segment lost 4 bases, leaving 7 bases of the junction unmatched. Here the CDR3 reads CASSTLQGSTDTQYF. As DNA, the CDR3 is TGTGCCAGTAGTACGCTACAGGGGTCGACAGATACGCAGTATTTT.

The V call is TRBV2, the J call TRBJ2-2, with 8 nucleotides matching TRBD1. V lost 5 bases to trimming and J lost 1 base; unmatched junction nucleotides: 3. This CDR3 is 15 amino acids long. The V gene's germline CDR1 is SNHLY and CDR2 FYNNEI. As DNA, the CDR3 is TGTGCCAGCAGTCTGGGACAGGTGAACACCGGGGAGCTGTTTTTT. Its translation: CASSLGQVNTGELFF.

Ten or more counts support this clonotype. V is TRBV10-3 and J is TRBJ2-7, with 9 bases that match TRBD1. The CDR3 extends over 14 amino acids. The germline V gene encodes CDR1 ENHRY and CDR2 SYGVKD. After removal of 6 bases from V and 3 bases from J, the junction contained 6 bases not matched to a gene. This CDR3 is CAISIQGAGYEQYF. The CDR3 DNA reads as TGTGCCATCAGCATACAGGGGGCGGGCTACGAGCAGTACTTC.

The CDR3 loop is CASRATSGGHNEQFF. In nucleotides, the CDR3 is TGTGCCAGCAGAGCGACTAGCGGGGGCCACAATGAGCAGTTCTTC. The chain carries TRBV6-2 or TRBV6-3 and TRBJ2-1, with 12 positions matching TRBD2. CDR1 and CDR2 from the germline V gene are MNHEY and SVGEGT. J was trimmed by 5 bases and V by 6 bases; bases with no gene match: 5. CDR3 length: 15 residues.

In regard to this clonotype: A read error may account for a junction end that differs from germline. V is TRBV6-1 and J is TRBJ1-2; possibly TRBD1 for D (5 bases). The CDR3 loop spans 13 amino acids. Germline V gene sequence: CDR1 MNHNS, CDR2 SASEGT. CDR3 loop: CASSEGGIGGHTF. The DNA for the CDR3 is TGTGCCAGCAGTGAGGGGGGGATAGGTGGCCACACCTTC.

V gene TRBV20-1 combines with J gene TRBJ2-7; TRBD2 might be the D (5 bases). Germline V gene lookup returns CDR1 DFQATT and CDR2 SNEGSKA (reference sequence). CDR3 length equals 15 residues. The germline V and J ends were trimmed by 5 bases and 0 bases, with 17 bases remaining between them. The chain's CDR3 is CSASPWTSSSYEQYF. The CDR3 bases are TGCAGTGCTTCCCCTTGGACTTCTAGCTCCTACGAGCAGTACTTC.

This clonotype has at least ten counts. The chain employs TRBV20-1 and TRBJ1-2; no definite D call. The CDR3 has 16 amino acids. Per the germline V gene, CDR1 is DFQATT and CDR2 is SNEGSKA (reference sequence). The V gene lost 0 bases and the J gene lost 4 bases, with 18 bases spanning the gap. CDR3 coding DNA: TGCAGTGCTAGAGACCCCAGACTTAGGCGCCTCTATGGCTACACCTTC. Translated, it gives CSARDPRLRRLYGYTF.

The chain recombines TRBV4-3 with TRBJ1-4; D is unresolved. Germline CDR1 is LGHNA and CDR2 is YSLEER. This CDR3 is built from 13 residues. V was trimmed by 1 base and J by 8 bases, leaving 8 bases between them. The CDR3 DNA follows: TGCGCCAGCAGCCAAGGCCACGGAGAAAAACTGTTTTTT. This codes for CASSQGHGEKLFF.

Details on this clonotype: The junction differs from germline at one of its ends, possibly a read error. This sequence joins TRBV5-1 and TRBJ2-4, with D hard to call. With the DNA end fitting TRBJ2-5 better, the J assignment may be wrong. The V gene's germline CDR1 is SGHRS and CDR2 YFSETQ. There are 12 residues in the CDR3. The CDR3 region has the DNA TGCGCCGGCAGCCGACCCCAAGAGACCCAGTACTTC. Translated: CAGSRPQETQYF.

This clonotype was found a few times. The V gene is TRBV7-2, the J gene TRBJ2-3, with D possibly matching TRBD1 (6 bases). The V end was cut by 5 bases, the J end by 5 bases, with 17 bases between. This CDR3 spans 15 amino acids. The germline gives CDR1 SGHTA, CDR2 FQGNSA. The CDR3 nucleotides are TGTGCCAGCAGCGGAAAGAACAGGGTGGGAGATACGCAGTATTTT. This encodes CASSGKNRVGDTQYF.